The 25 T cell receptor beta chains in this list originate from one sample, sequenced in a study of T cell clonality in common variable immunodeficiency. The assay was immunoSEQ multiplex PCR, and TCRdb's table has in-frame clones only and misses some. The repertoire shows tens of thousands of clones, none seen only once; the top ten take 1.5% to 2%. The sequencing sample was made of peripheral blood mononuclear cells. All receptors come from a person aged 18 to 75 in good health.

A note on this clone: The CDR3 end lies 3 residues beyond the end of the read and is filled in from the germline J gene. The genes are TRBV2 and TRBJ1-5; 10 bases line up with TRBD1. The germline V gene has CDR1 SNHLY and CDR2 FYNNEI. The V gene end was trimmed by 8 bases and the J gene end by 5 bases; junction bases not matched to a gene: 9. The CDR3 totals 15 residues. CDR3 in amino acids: CASSSGTGADQPQHF. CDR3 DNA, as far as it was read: TGTGCCAGCTCATCCGGGACAGGGGCGGATCAGCCC.

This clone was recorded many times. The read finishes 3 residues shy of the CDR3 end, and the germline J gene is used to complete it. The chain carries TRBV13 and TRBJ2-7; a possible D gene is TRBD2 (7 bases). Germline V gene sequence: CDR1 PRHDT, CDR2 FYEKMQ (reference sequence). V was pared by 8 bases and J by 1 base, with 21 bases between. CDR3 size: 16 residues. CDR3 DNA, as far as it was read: TGTGCCAGCTCCCTCGGAGGGGGGGCCCAATCCTACGAG. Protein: CASSLGGGAQSYE. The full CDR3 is CASSLGGGAQSYEQYF.

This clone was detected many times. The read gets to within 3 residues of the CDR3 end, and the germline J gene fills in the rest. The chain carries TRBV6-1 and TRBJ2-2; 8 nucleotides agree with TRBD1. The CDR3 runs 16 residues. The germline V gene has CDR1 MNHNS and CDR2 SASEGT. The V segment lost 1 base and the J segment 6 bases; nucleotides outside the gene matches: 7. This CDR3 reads CASSEEVRGLAGELFF. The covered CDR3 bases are TGTGCCAGCAGTGAAGAGGTCAGGGGGCTCGCCGGGGAG.

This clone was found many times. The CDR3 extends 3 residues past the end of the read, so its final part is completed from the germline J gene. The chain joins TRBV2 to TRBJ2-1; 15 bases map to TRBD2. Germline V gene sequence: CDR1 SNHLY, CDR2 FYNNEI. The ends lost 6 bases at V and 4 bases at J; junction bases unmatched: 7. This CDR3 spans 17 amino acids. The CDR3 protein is CASSGLAGGPRYNEQFF. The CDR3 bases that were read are TGTGCCAGCAGCGGACTAGCGGGGGGGCCGAGGTACAATGAG.

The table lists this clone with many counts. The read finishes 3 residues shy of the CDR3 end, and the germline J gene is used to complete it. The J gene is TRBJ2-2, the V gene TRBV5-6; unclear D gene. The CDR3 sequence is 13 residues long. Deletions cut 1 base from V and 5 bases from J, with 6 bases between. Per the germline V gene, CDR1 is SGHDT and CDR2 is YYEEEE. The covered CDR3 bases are TGTGCCAGCAGCTTGACCCTAACCGGGGAG. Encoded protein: CASSLTLTGE. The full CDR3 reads CASSLTLTGELFF.

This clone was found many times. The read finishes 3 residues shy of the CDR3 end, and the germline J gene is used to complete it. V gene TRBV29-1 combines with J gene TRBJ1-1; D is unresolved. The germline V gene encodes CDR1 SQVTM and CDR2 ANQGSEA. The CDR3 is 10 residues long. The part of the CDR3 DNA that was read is TGCAGCGCCGATCTACTGGAA. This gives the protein CSADLLE. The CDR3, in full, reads CSADLLEAFF.

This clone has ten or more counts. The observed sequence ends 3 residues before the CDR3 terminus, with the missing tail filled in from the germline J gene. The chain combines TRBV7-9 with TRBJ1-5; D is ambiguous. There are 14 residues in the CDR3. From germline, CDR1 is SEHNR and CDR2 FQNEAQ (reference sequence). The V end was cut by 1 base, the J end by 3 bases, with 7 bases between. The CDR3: CASSLDHSNQPQHF. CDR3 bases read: TGTGCCAGCAGCTTAGATCACTCCAATCAGCCC.

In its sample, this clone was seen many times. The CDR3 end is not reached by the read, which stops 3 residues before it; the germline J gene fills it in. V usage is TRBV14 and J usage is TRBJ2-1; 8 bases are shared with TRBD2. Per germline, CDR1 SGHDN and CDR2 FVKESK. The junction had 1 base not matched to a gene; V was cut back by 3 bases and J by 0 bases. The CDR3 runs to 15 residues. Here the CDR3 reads CASSQGTSSYNEQFF. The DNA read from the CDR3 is TGTGCCAGCAGCCAGGGGACTAGCTCCTACAATGAG.

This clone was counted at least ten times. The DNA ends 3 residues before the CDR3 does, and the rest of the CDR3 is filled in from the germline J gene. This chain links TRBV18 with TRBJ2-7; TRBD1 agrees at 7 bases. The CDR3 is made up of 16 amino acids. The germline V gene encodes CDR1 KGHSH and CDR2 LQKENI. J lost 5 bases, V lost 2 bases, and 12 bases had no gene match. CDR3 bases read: TGTGCCAGCTCACCAGGGCCAGGGGACAGACGCCACGAG. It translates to CASSPGPGDRRHE. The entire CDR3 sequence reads CASSPGPGDRRHEQYF.

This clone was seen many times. This CDR3 is CASGGYNEQFF. The DNA read from the CDR3 is TGTGCCAGCGGAGGGTACAATGAG. The V call is TRBV12-3 or TRBV12-4, the J call TRBJ2-1, with D perhaps matching TRBD2 (6 bases). With the read ending 3 residues before the CDR3 end, the germline J gene is used to fill in that end. CDR3 length: 11 amino acids. Trimming took 8 bases from V and 4 from J, leaving 6 bases between them.

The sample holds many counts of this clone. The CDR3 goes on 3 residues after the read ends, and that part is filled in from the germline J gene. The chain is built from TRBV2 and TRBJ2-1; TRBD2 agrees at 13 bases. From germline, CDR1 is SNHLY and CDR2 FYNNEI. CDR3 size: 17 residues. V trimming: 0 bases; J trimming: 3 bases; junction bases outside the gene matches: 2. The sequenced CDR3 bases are TGTGCCAGCAGTGAAGCCGGGACTAGCGGGGTCTACAATGAG. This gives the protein CASSEAGTSGVYNE. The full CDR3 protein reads CASSEAGTSGVYNEQFF.

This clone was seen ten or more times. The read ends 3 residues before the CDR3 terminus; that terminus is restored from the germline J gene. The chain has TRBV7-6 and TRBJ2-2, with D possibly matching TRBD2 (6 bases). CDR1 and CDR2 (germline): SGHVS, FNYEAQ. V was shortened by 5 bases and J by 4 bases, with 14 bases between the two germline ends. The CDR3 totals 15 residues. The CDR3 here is CASSPPSAATGELFF. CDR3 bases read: TGTGCCAGCAGCCCACCTAGCGCGGCCACCGGGGAG.

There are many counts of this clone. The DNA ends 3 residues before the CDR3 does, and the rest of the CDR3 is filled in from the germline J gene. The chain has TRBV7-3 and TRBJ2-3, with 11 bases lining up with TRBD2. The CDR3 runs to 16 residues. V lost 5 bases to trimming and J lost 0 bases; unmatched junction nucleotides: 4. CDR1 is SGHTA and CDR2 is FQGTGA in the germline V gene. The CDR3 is CASSQGLAGSTDTQYF. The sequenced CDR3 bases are TGTGCCAGCAGCCAAGGACTAGCGGGTAGCACAGATACG.

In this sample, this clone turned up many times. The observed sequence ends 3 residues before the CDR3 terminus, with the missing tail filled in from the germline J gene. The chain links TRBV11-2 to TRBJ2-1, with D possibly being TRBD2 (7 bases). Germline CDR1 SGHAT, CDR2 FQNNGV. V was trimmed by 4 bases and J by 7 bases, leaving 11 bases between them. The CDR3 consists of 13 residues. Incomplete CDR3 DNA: TGTGCCAGCAGCTCCGGGGGGCGGAATGAG. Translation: CASSSGGRNE. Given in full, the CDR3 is CASSSGGRNEQFF.

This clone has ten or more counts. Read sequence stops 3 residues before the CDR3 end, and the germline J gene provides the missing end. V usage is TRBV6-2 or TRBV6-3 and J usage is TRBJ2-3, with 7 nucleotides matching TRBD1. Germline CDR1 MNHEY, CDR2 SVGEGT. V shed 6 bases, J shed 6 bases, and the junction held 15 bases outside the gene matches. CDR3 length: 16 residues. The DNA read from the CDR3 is TGTGCCAGCAGACCGACAGGGCGTCTGGTTGTCGATACG. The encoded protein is CASRPTGRLVVDT. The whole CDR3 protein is CASRPTGRLVVDTQYF.

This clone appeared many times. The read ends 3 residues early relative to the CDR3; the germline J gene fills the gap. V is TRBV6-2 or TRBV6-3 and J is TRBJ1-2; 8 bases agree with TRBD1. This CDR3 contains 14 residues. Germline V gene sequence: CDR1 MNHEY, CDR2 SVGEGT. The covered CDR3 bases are TGTGCCAGCAGCCGAGGGACAGGTCTGGAAGGC. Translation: CASSRGTGLEG. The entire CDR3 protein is CASSRGTGLEGYTF.

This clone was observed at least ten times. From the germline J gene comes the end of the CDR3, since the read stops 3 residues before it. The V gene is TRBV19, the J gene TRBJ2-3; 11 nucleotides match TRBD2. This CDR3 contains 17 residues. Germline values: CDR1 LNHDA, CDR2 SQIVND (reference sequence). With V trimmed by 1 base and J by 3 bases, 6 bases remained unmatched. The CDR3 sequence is CASSIAATSGATDTQYF. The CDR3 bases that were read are TGTGCCAGTAGTATAGCCGCGACTAGCGGGGCTACAGATACG.

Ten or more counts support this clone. This chain's CDR3 is CSVEGLHSADTQYF. The CDR3 DNA, read in part, is TGCAGCGTTGAAGGTCTCCACTCGGCAGATACG. This chain links TRBV29-1 with TRBJ2-3; D is undetermined. The read is 3 residues too short to cover the CDR3 end, so that end is filled in from the germline J gene. The V end was cut by 1 base, the J end by 4 bases, with 12 bases between. The CDR3 contains 14 residues. The V gene's germline CDR1 is SQVTM and CDR2 ANQGSEA.

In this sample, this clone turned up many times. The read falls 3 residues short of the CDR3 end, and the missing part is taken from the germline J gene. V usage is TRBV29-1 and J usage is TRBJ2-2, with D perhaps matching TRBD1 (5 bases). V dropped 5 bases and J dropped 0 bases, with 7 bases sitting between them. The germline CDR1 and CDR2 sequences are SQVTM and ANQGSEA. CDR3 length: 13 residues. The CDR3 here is CSVQGANTGELFF. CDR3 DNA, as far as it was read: TGCAGCGTTCAGGGCGCGAACACCGGGGAG.

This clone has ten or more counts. The CDR3 DNA, read in part, is TGTGCCAGCAGTGAAGTTGACAGGTTTAAGTTAGCTAACTATGGC. Protein: CASSEVDRFKLANYG. The whole CDR3 reads CASSEVDRFKLANYGYTF. V gene TRBV28 combines with J gene TRBJ1-2; D might be TRBD1 (6 bases). The CDR3 goes on 3 residues after the read ends, and that part is filled in from the germline J gene. Between the trimmed V and J ends, which lost 5 bases and 0 bases, there was a span of 22 bases. Germline lookup yields CDR1 MDHEN and CDR2 SYDVKM. This CDR3 has 18 amino acids.

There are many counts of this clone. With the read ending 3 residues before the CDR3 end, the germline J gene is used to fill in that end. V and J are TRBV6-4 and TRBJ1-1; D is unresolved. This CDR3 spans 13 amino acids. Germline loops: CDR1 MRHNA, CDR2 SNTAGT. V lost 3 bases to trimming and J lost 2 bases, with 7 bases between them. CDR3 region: CASSESANTEAFF. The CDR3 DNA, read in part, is TGTGCCAGCAGTGAGAGCGCAAACACTGAA.

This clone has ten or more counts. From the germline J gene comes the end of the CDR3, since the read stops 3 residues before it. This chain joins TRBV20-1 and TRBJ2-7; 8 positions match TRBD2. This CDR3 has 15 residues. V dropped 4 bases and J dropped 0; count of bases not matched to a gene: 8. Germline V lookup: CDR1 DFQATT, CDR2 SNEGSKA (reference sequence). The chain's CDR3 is CSATRTSGPSYEQYF. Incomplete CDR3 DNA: TGCAGTGCTACGAGAACTAGCGGACCCTCCTACGAG.

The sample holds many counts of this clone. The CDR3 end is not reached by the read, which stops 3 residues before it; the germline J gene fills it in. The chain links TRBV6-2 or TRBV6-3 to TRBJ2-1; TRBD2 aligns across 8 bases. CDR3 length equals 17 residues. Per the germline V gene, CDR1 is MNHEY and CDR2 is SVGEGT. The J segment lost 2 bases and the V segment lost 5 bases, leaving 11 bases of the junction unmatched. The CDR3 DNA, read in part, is TGTGCCAGCAGTCCCCCCTTAGCGGGGAGGCCCTACAATGAG. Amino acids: CASSPPLAGRPYNE. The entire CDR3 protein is CASSPPLAGRPYNEQFF.

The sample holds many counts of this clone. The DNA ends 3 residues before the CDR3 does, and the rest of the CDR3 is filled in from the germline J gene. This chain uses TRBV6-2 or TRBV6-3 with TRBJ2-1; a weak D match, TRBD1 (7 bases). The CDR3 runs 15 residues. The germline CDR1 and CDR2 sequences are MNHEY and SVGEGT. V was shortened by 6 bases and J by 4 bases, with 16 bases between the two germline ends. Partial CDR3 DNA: TGTGCCAGCAGCCGACTAGAGGGACAGTACAATGAG. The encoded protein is CASSRLEGQYNE. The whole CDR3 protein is CASSRLEGQYNEQFF.

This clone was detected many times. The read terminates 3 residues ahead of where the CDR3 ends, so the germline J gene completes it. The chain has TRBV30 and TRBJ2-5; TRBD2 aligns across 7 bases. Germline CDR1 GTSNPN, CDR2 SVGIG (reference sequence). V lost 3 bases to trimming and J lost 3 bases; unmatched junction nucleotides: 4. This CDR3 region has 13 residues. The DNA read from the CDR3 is TGTGCCTGGAGGACTAGCCGCAAAGAGACC. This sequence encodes CAWRTSRKET. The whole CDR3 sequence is CAWRTSRKETQYF.